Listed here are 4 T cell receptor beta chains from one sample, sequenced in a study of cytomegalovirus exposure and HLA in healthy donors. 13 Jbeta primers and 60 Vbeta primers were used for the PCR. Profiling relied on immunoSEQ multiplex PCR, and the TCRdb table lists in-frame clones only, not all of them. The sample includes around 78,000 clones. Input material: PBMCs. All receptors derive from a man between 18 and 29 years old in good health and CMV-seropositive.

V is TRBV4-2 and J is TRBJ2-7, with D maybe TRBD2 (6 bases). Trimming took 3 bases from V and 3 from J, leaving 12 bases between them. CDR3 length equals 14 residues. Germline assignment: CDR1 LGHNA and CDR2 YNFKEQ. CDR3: CASSHRPGSYEQYF. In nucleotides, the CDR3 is TGTGCCAGCAGCCACCGCCCCGGGAGCTACGAGCAGTACTTC.

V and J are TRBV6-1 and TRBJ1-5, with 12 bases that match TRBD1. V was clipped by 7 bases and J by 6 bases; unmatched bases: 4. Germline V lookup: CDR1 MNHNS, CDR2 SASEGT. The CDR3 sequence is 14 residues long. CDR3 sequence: CASKLGQGAQPQHF. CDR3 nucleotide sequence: TGTGCCAGCAAACTGGGACAGGGGGCTCAGCCCCAGCATTTT.

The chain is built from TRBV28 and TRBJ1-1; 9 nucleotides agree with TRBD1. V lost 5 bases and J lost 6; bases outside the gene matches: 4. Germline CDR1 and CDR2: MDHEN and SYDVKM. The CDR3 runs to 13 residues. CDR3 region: CASSPGQGPEAFF. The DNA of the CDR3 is TGTGCCAGCAGTCCAGGACAGGGGCCTGAAGCTTTCTTT.

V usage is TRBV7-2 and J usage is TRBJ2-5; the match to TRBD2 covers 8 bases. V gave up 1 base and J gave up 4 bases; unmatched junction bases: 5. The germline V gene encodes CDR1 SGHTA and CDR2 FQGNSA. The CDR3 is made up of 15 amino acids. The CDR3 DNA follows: TGTGCCAGCAGCTTAGGGACTAGCTGGGGAGAGACCCAGTACTTC. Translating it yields CASSLGTSWGETQYF.